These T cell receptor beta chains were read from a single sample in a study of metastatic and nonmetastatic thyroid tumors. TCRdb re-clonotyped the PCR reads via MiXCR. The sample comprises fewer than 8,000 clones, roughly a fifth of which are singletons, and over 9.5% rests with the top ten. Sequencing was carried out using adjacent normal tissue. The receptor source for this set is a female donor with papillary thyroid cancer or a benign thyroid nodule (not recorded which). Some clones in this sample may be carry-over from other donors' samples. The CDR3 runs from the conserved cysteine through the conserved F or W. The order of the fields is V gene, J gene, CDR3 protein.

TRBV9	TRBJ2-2	CASSAPTWREANTGELFF
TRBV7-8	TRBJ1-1	CASSGTGFLNTEAFF
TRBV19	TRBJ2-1	CASEPSGRDYGEQFF
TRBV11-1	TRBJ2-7	CASSPVVGTGGTYEQYF
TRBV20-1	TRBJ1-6	CSARGENNSPLHF
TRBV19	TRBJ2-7	CASSIVGRQGDYEQYF
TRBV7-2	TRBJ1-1	CASSPWGQMNTEAFF
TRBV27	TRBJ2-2	CASSSGTGGILGELFF
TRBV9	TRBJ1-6	CASSVGDSPLHF
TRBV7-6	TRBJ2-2	CASSPEVTGELFF
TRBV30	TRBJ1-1	CAWSVPYGTTEAFF